This passage covers 24 T cell receptor beta chains from one sample sequenced in a study of PD-L1 blockade in urothelial cancer. Method: immunoSEQ multiplex PCR; TCRdb's copy keeps in-frame clones and lacks some. The sample lists roughly 24,000 clones, about 86% occurring once. Sequencing used PBMCs, obtained around atezolizumab (anti-PD-L1) treatment. These receptor sequences come from a man in his 60s with urothelial cancer.

The rearrangement links TRBV19 to TRBJ2-7; TRBD1 is a possible D gene (5 bases). Germline V CDR1 and CDR2: LNHDA, SQIVND (reference sequence). V lost 4 bases and J 3 bases, leaving 10 bases between the germline ends. This CDR3 is 13 amino acids long. The chain's CDR3 is CASSTSDIYEQYF. CDR3 in DNA: TGTGCCAGTAGTACTTCGGACATCTACGAGCAGTACTTC.

This sequence joins TRBV19 and TRBJ2-3; maybe TRBD2 (6 bases). Germline loops: CDR1 LNHDA, CDR2 SQIVND (reference sequence). V lost 7 bases and J lost 1, with 12 bases in between. The CDR3 is 14 amino acids. CDR3 sequence reads: CASTPWGGTDTQYF. CDR3 nucleotide sequence: TGTGCCAGTACTCCCTGGGGGGGCACAGATACGCAGTATTTT.

The V gene is TRBV27, the J gene TRBJ2-7; 11 bases map to TRBD2. J was trimmed by 1 base and V by 6 bases; bases with no gene match: 8. The germline CDR1 and CDR2 sequences are MNHEY and SMNVEV (reference sequence). CDR3 length: 16 amino acids. In nucleotides, the CDR3 is TGTGCCAGCAGCTTGGCTAGCGGGAGGCCATCCTACGAGCAGTACTTC. This gives the protein CASSLASGRPSYEQYF.

This chain connects TRBV5-5 to TRBJ1-1, with D maybe TRBD1 (5 bases). Trimming took off 2 bases at V and 0 bases at J, with 14 bases between the two ends. CDR3 length: 16 residues. Per the germline V gene, CDR1 is SGHKS and CDR2 is YYEKEE (reference sequence). In DNA, the CDR3 is TGTGCCAGCAGCTTTCAGCGGGGCCTCATGAACACTGAAGCTTTCTTT. Its translation: CASSFQRGLMNTEAFF.

V is TRBV9 and J is TRBJ2-1, with 7 bases lining up with TRBD2. CDR1 and CDR2 from the germline V gene are SGDLS and YYNGEE. V lost 3 bases and J lost 6; bases outside the gene matches: 6. The CDR3 is 14 residues long. CDR3 coding DNA: TGTGCCAGCAGCGCGATCTCGGGGGGCAATGAGCAGTTCTTC. Its translation: CASSAISGGNEQFF. Based on the CDR3 plus reference TRBV9 and TRBJ2-1, the full variable domain is DSGVTQTPKHLITATGQRVTLRCSPRSGDLSVYWYQQSLDQGLQFLIQYYNGEERAKGNILERFSAQQFPDLHSELNLSSLELGDSALYFCASSAISGGNEQFFGPGTRLTVL.

The chain couples TRBV4-1 to TRBJ2-2; tentative D call: TRBD2 (6 bases). V was clipped by 1 base and J by 1 base, with 16 bases between them. The germline gives CDR1 MGHRA, CDR2 YSYEKL. CDR3 length equals 18 residues. CDR3 region: CASSQGRLRRGNTGELFF. In DNA form, the CDR3 reads TGCGCCAGCAGCCAAGGAAGGCTGAGGCGGGGGAACACCGGGGAGCTGTTTTTT.

The chain has TRBV9 and TRBJ2-7; perhaps TRBD2 as D (6 bases). This CDR3 is 15 amino acids long. Germline lookup yields CDR1 SGDLS and CDR2 YYNGEE. The V end lost 0 bases, the J end lost 1 base, and 11 bases lay between the germline ends. The CDR3 nucleotides read TGTGCCAGCAGCGTAGTCCCAGGGACTTCCTACGAGCAGTACTTC. Amino acid sequence: CASSVVPGTSYEQYF.

This clone was observed a few times. The V gene is TRBV11-1, the J gene TRBJ2-2; D remains unclear. Trimming took off 5 bases at V and 1 base at J, with 5 bases between the two ends. Germline V gives CDR1 SGHAT, CDR2 FQDESV (reference sequence). The CDR3 is 13 residues long. Here the CDR3 DNA reads TGTGCCAGCAGCCTAAGGAACACCGGGGAGCTGTTTTTT. Protein: CASSLRNTGELFF.

The chain is built from TRBV5-6 and TRBJ1-1, with 9 nucleotides matching TRBD1. V trimming: 0 bases; J trimming: 6 bases; junction bases outside the gene matches: 0. The length of the CDR3 is 13 residues. CDR1 and CDR2 from the germline V gene are SGHDT and YYEEEE. Here the CDR3 DNA reads TGTGCCAGCAGCTTGGGACAGGGGGCTGAAGCTTTCTTT. Its translation is CASSLGQGAEAFF.

This chain links TRBV19 with TRBJ1-4; 9 positions match TRBD1. From germline, CDR1 is LNHDA and CDR2 SQIVND (reference sequence). J lost 0 bases, V lost 3 bases, and 17 bases had no gene match. This CDR3 is 21 amino acids long. DNA for the CDR3: TGTGCCAGTAGTATTAAGGGAGGGACAGGGCGCGCATTTTCAACTAATGAAAAACTGTTTTTT. It is translated as CASSIKGGTGRAFSTNEKLFF.

As to this clone: At one of its ends the junction is not consistent with the germline gene, which may arise from a read error. The DNA of the CDR3 is TGTGCCAGCAGCCTAACAGGGCAGGGGATAGATACGCAGTATTTT. Translating gives CASSLTGQGIDTQYF. The V call is TRBV7-3, the J call TRBJ2-3; TRBD1 is a possible D gene (6 bases). The germline V gene has CDR1 SGHTA and CDR2 FQGTGA. The CDR3 spans 15 residues.

V gene TRBV7-2 combines with J gene TRBJ2-7; the D gene is possibly TRBD2 (6 bases). Germline loops: CDR1 SGHTA, CDR2 FQGNSA. The CDR3 has 15 residues. Trimming left V 4 bases short and J 3 bases short, with 16 bases between. CDR3 bases: TGTGCCAGCAGCTGGATGGGAGGCCGCGTCTACGAGCAGTACTTC. Amino acid sequence: CASSWMGGRVYEQYF.

The J gene is TRBJ2-2, the V gene TRBV9, with TRBD1 as a possible D gene (6 bases). The CDR3 covers 14 residues. Germline V CDR1 and CDR2: SGDLS, YYNGEE. Deletions cut 0 bases from V and 5 bases from J, with 8 bases between. CDR3: CASSVAQGTGELFF. The CDR3 DNA is TGTGCCAGCAGCGTAGCCCAGGGGACCGGGGAGCTGTTTTTT.

This chain uses TRBV2 with TRBJ1-2; 7 nucleotides line up with TRBD1. CDR3 size: 14 residues. Germline V gives CDR1 SNHLY, CDR2 FYNNEI. J gave up 4 bases and V 2 bases, and 4 bases lay outside the gene matches. CDR3: CASSEQGEVYGYTF. Here the CDR3 DNA reads TGTGCCAGCAGTGAACAGGGGGAGGTCTATGGCTACACCTTC. The full variable domain, completed using reference TRBV2 and TRBJ1-2, is EPEVTQTPSHQVTQMGQEVILRCVPISNHLYFYWYRQILGQKVEFLVSFYNNEISEKSEIFDDQFSVERPDGSNFTLKIRSTKLEDSAMYFCASSEQGEVYGYTFGSGTRLTVV.

In the case of this clone: The junction differs from germline at one of its ends, possibly a read error. The genes are TRBV7-8 and TRBJ2-7, with TRBD2 matching over 8 bases. Germline V lookup: CDR1 SGHVS, CDR2 FQNEAQ. The CDR3 sequence is 12 residues long. Here the CDR3 reads CASSWSRGGLEF. DNA for the CDR3: TGTGCCAGCAGCTGGTCCCGGGGGGGACTAGAATTC.

V is TRBV9 and J is TRBJ2-2; TRBD2 matches 7 bases. This CDR3 comprises 18 residues. CDR1 and CDR2 from the germline V gene are SGDLS and YYNGEE. With V trimmed by 3 bases and J by 3 bases, 14 bases remained unmatched. In nucleotides, the CDR3 is TGTGCCAGCAGCGCCCGAGCGGAATGGGAGGGCCACACCGGGGAGCTGTTTTTT. Protein product: CASSARAEWEGHTGELFF.

V usage is TRBV5-1 and J usage is TRBJ1-1; possibly TRBD1 for D (5 bases). The CDR3 is made up of 14 amino acids. Germline CDR1 and CDR2: SGHRS and YFSETQ. The V end lost 4 bases, the J end lost 1 base, and 11 bases lay between the germline ends. The CDR3 coding sequence is TGCGCCAGCAGCCCCGGGGGAGGGAACACTGAAGCTTTCTTT. Its protein product is CASSPGGGNTEAFF.

The CDR3 spells CASSLREGSYNEQFF. DNA of the CDR3: TGTGCCAGCAGCTTACGGGAGGGATCCTACAATGAGCAGTTCTTC. V is TRBV7-8 and J is TRBJ2-1, with 8 nucleotides matching TRBD2. With V trimmed by 2 bases and J by 1 base, 1 base remained unmatched. The germline V gene has CDR1 SGHVS and CDR2 FQNEAQ. This CDR3 is built from 15 residues.

The J gene is TRBJ1-1, the V gene TRBV6-5; D ambiguous. V shed 8 bases and J shed 2 bases, with 12 bases lying between them. The V gene's germline CDR1 is MNHEY and CDR2 SVGAGI. This CDR3 region has 13 residues. In nucleotides, the CDR3 is TGTGCCAGCCGGGTTTCGTTAAACACTGAAGCTTTCTTT. This codes for CASRVSLNTEAFF.

This chain uses TRBV7-7 with TRBJ1-1; no clear D gene. The CDR3 loop spans 12 amino acids. CDR1 is SSHAT, CDR2 FNYEAQ, per germline (reference sequence). The CDR3, as DNA: TGTGCTGCGTCCCCGGTGGGAGCTGAAGCTTTCTTT. The encoded protein is CAASPVGAEAFF.

The gene calls are TRBV5-8 and TRBJ1-6; the match to TRBD1 covers 9 bases. Germline trimming cut 0 bases from V and 6 bases from J; bases unmatched to any gene: 4. The CDR3 has 16 residues. The germline gives CDR1 SGHTS, CDR2 YDEGEE. CDR3 nucleotide sequence: TGTGCCAGCAGCTTGGACAGGGGGCATCGTAATTCACCCCTCCACTTT. Protein: CASSLDRGHRNSPLHF. The full variable domain, its missing parts supplied by reference TRBV5-8 and TRBJ1-6, is EAGVTQSPTHLIKTRGQQATLRCSPISGHTSVYWYQQALGLGLQFLLWYDEGEERNRGNFPPRFSGRQFPNYSSELNVNALELEDSALYLCASSLDRGHRNSPLHFGNGTRLTVT.

In this sample, this clone turned up a few times. This sequence joins TRBV5-5 and TRBJ2-1, with 9 bases that match TRBD2. The V and J ends lost 0 bases and 9 bases, in that order; junction bases with no gene match: 7. Germline assignment: CDR1 SGHKS and CDR2 YYEKEE (reference sequence). The CDR3 consists of 15 residues. The CDR3 region is CASSLAAGGFGEQFF. CDR3 nucleotides: TGTGCCAGCAGCTTGGCAGCGGGAGGATTTGGTGAGCAGTTCTTC.

The chain combines TRBV28 with TRBJ1-2; D ambiguous. The V gene lost 2 bases and the J gene lost 5 bases, with 9 bases spanning the gap. This CDR3 spans 13 amino acids. Germline assignment: CDR1 MDHEN and CDR2 SYDVKM. The CDR3 here is CASSLEQKYGYTF. The CDR3 coding sequence is TGTGCCAGCAGTTTAGAACAGAAATATGGCTACACCTTC.

This clone occurred once. The chain uses TRBV18 and TRBJ2-1; TRBD2 matches at 12 bases. The V gene's germline CDR1 is KGHSH and CDR2 LQKENI. There are 16 residues in the CDR3. V was clipped by 0 bases and J by 15 bases; unmatched bases: 12. DNA for the CDR3: TGTGCCAGCTCACCACCGGGGCAAATACTAGCGGGAGGTCCGTTCTTC. Translated, it gives CASSPPGQILAGGPFF. The entire variable domain, with the rest obtained from reference TRBV18 and TRBJ2-1, is as follows: NAGVMQNPRHLVRRRGQEARLRCSPMKGHSHVYWYRQLPEEGLKFMVYLQKENIIDESGMPKERFSAEFPKEGPSILRIQQVVRGDSAAYFCASSPPGQILAGGPFFGPGTRLTVL.